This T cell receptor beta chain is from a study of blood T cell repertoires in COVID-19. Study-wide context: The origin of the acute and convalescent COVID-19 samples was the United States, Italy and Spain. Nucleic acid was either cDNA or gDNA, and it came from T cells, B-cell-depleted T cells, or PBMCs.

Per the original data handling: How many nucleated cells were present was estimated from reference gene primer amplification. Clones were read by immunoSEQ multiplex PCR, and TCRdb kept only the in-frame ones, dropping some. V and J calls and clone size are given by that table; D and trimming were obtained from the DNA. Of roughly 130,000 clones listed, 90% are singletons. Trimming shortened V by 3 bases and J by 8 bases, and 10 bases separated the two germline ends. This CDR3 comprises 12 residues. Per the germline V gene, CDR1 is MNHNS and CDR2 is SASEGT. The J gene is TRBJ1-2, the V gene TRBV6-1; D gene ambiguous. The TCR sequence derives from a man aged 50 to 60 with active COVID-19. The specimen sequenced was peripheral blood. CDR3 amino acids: CASSESGFGYTF. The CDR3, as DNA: TGTGCCAGCAGTGAGTCGGGGTTCGGCTACACCTTC.